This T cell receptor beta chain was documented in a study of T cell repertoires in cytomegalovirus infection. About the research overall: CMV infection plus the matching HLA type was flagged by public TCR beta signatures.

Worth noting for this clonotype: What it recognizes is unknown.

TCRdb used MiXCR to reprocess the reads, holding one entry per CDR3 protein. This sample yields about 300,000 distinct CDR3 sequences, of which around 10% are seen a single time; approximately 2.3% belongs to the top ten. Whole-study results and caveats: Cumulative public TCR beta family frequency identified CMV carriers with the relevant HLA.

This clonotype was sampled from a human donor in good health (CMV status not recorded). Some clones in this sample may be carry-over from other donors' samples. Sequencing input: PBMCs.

CDR3 DNA sequence: TGTGCCAGCAACCAGGGTAGCCGGACCCCCTACGAGCAGTACTTC. It specifies CASNQGSRTPYEQYF. V is TRBV12-3 or TRBV12-4 and J is TRBJ2-7, with D perhaps TRBD1 (5 bases). The CDR3 has 15 residues. Trimming removed 7 bases from V and 2 bases from J, with 18 bases in between.